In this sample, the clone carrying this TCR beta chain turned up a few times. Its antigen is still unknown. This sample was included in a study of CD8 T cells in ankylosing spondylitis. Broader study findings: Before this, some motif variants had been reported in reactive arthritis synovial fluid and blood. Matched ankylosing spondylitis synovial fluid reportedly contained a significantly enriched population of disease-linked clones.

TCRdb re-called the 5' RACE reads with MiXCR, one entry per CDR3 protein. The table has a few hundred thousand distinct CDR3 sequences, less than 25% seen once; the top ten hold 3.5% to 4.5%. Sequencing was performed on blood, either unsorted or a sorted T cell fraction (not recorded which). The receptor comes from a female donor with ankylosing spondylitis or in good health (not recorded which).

CDR3 DNA sequence: TGCGCCAGCAGCCCTCTGGACAGGGTGAACACTGAAGCTTTCTTT. Protein sequence: CASSPLDRVNTEAFF. The chain couples TRBV5-1 to TRBJ1-1; 8 bases are shared with TRBD1. Trimming removed 4 bases from V and 0 bases from J; junction bases left unmatched: 5. The CDR3 runs to 15 residues. Looked up from germline, CDR1 is SGHRS and CDR2 is YFSETQ.